This note documents a single T cell receptor (beta chain) sequence. Assay used: immunoSEQ multiplex PCR; TCRdb lists only in-frame clones, some missing. The sample includes 75,000 or so clones, around 85% of them seen just once. The V and J ends lost 3 bases and 5 bases respectively, with 16 bases between them. This CDR3 comprises 14 residues. Germline CDR1 is DFQATT and CDR2 is SNEGSKA (reference sequence). This sample is part of a study of blood T cell repertoires in COVID-19. This receptor was obtained from a woman aged 80 or older with active or convalescent COVID-19. Material for sequencing was peripheral blood. This rearrangement joins TRBV20-1 to TRBJ1-1; D is unclear. CDR3 loop: CSASPPQWRTEAFF. The CDR3 DNA reads TGCAGTGCTAGTCCCCCACAGTGGAGGACTGAAGCTTTCTTT.